This entry lists 20 T cell receptor beta chains sequenced from one sample in a study of prognosis after radiotherapy for stage I lung cancer. The genomic DNA TCR beta CDR3 region underwent two rounds of multiplex PCR. For every TRBV and TRBJ gene, a specific primer was used in first-round PCR. TCRdb fed the multiplex PCR reads into MiXCR, producing one record per CDR3 protein. Of about 22,000 distinct CDR3 sequences detected, 35% to 45% appear once; the ten largest clones hold 55% to 70%. Sequences were derived from PBMCs, sampled before or after stereotactic body radiation therapy (not recorded which). The receptors shown here come from a donor older than 45 with non-small cell lung cancer.

This clonotype was detected ten times or more. This sequence joins TRBV28 and TRBJ1-1; D not certain. The V end lost 9 bases, the J end lost 1 base, and 12 bases lay between the germline ends. Germline V gene lookup returns CDR1 MDHEN and CDR2 SYDVKM. The CDR3 runs 13 residues. The CDR3 region has the DNA TGTGCCAGTTCGGTCCAGGAGAACACTGAAGCTTTCTTT. Its translation: CASSVQENTEAFF. The full variable domain, with the rest looked up from reference TRBV28 and TRBJ1-1, is DVKVTQSSRYLVKRTGEKVFLECVQDMDHENMFWYRQDPGLGLRLIYFSYDVKMKEKGDIPEGYSVSREKKERFSLILESASTNQTSMYLCASSVQENTEAFFGQGTRLTVV.

This clonotype was found many times. This chain connects TRBV27 to TRBJ2-5; possibly TRBD1 for D (6 bases). The CDR3 consists of 14 residues. Trimming took 5 bases from V and 2 from J, leaving 12 bases between them. The germline CDR1 and CDR2 sequences are MNHEY and SMNVEV (reference sequence). CDR3 in amino acids: CASSPTTGQETQYF. The DNA for the CDR3 is TGTGCCAGCAGTCCGACGACAGGACAAGAGACCCAGTACTTC.

The rearrangement uses TRBV6-5 and TRBJ1-1; D uncertain. The length of the CDR3 is 15 residues. CDR1 and CDR2 (germline): MNHEY, SVGAGI. Trimming took 3 bases from V and 1 from J, leaving 12 bases between them. This CDR3 reads CASSYNLLRNTEAFF. The CDR3 nucleotides are TGTGCCAGCAGTTATAATCTTTTGAGGAACACTGAAGCTTTCTTT.

As to this clonotype: The likely explanation is a read error, given a far larger clone one base away. The chain carries TRBV6-1 and TRBJ2-5, with D maybe TRBD2 (6 bases). The J call may be incorrect, as the DNA end agrees better with TRBJ2-1. CDR1 and CDR2 (germline): MNHNS, SASEGT. The CDR3 has 13 amino acids. CDR3 DNA sequence: TGTGCCAGCATCCGGGAGCAAGTATCTGAGCAGTTCTTC. Encoded protein: CASIREQVSEQFF.

This clonotype has at least ten counts. The V gene is TRBV20-1, the J gene TRBJ1-1; no clear D gene. The V gene lost 2 bases and the J gene lost 7 bases, with 8 bases spanning the gap. The CDR3 sequence is 11 residues long. Germline V lookup: CDR1 DFQATT, CDR2 SNEGSKA (reference sequence). CDR3 amino acids: CSARRTGEAFF. CDR3 sequence (DNA): TGCAGTGCTAGAAGGACGGGTGAAGCTTTCTTT.

This chain uses TRBV24-1 with TRBJ2-3; TRBD1 or TRBD2 may be the D gene (6 bases each). Trimming cost V 0 bases and J 5 bases, with 11 bases left between them. Germline V gene lookup returns CDR1 KGHDR and CDR2 SFDVKD. CDR3 length: 15 amino acids. This chain's CDR3 is CATSDLAGEVDTQYF. CDR3 sequence (DNA): TGTGCCACCAGTGATTTGGCAGGGGAGGTAGATACGCAGTATTTT.

This clonotype has at least ten counts. The rearrangement joins TRBV27 to TRBJ2-3; a possible D gene is TRBD2 (6 bases). CDR3 size: 12 residues. Germline lookup yields CDR1 MNHEY and CDR2 SMNVEV (reference sequence). V was pared by 10 bases and J by 4 bases, with 12 bases between. This chain's CDR3 is CATARRADTQYF. The DNA of the CDR3 is TGTGCCACCGCCCGGAGGGCAGATACGCAGTATTTT.

There are many counts of this clonotype. This rearrangement joins TRBV6-1 to TRBJ2-3; possibly TRBD1 or TRBD2 for D (5 bases each). Germline V lookup: CDR1 MNHNS, CDR2 SASEGT. V was clipped by 6 bases and J by 2 bases, with 15 bases between them. CDR3 length: 15 residues. CDR3 sequence: CASRNRDANTDTQYF. CDR3 bases: TGTGCCAGCAGGAACCGGGACGCCAACACAGATACGCAGTATTTT.

As for this clonotype: A much bigger clone sits one base away, suggesting this may be a read error. The rearrangement joins TRBV4-3 to TRBJ1-6; no definite D call. The CDR3 spans 16 residues. Germline CDR1 LGHNA, CDR2 YSLEER. The CDR3 DNA reads as TGCGCCGGCAGCCTCGAACTCCCGGATCTCGATTCACCCCTCCACTTT. This gives the protein CAGSLELPDLDSPLHF.

In the case of this clonotype: Since a far larger clone is one base different, this is likely a read error. The gene calls are TRBV6-4 and TRBJ2-1; D may be TRBD1 (6 bases). Germline V gene data show CDR1 as MRHNA and CDR2 as SNTAGT. The CDR3 is 12 residues long. The V and J ends lost 5 bases and 9 bases respectively, with 11 bases between them. The CDR3 DNA reads TGTGCCAGCAGTTGGACAGTTGGTGAGCAGTTCTTC. As protein: CASSWTVGEQFF.

This clonotype was seen only once. This clone may be a read error of a much larger clone one base away. This rearrangement joins TRBV2 to TRBJ1-1; D not certain. The CDR3 has 18 amino acids. Germline V CDR1 and CDR2: SNHLY, FYNNEI. V was cut by 6 bases and J by 4 bases, with 27 bases left in between. CDR3 amino acids: CASRARPLIGGAGTEAFF. DNA of the CDR3: TGTGCCAGCAGAGCCCGCCCGTTGATAGGCGGCGCCGGCACTGAAGCTTTCTTT.

This clonotype has a count of ten or more. The J gene is TRBJ1-2, the V gene TRBV2, with D possibly matching TRBD1 (5 bases). Trimming removed 1 base at V and 1 base at J, with 10 bases between. The CDR3 contains 15 residues. The germline CDR1 and CDR2 sequences are SNHLY and FYNNEI. This CDR3 is CASSEGGQGNYGYTF. CDR3 sequence (DNA): TGTGCCAGCAGTGAAGGAGGGCAGGGTAACTATGGCTACACCTTC.

This clonotype has ten or more counts. The chain recombines TRBV2 with TRBJ2-7; TRBD1 agrees at 8 bases. Germline loops: CDR1 SNHLY, CDR2 FYNNEI. Losses at the gene ends were 6 bases for V and 2 bases for J; bases not matched to a gene: 6. The CDR3 is 14 amino acids. This chain's CDR3 is CASRVDRGPYEQYF. DNA of the CDR3: TGTGCCAGCAGGGTCGACAGGGGTCCCTACGAGCAGTACTTC.

This clonotype was recorded many times. The rearrangement links TRBV28 to TRBJ1-1, with D perhaps matching TRBD1 (6 bases). V gave up 2 bases and J gave up 4 bases, with 8 bases separating them. Looked up from germline, CDR1 is MDHEN and CDR2 is SYDVKM. The CDR3 covers 13 residues. The CDR3 DNA follows: TGTGCCAGCAGTTTACGACAGGTCACTGAAGCTTTCTTT. Translating it yields CASSLRQVTEAFF.

The sample holds many counts of this clonotype. The V and J genes are TRBV9 and TRBJ2-7; 10 bases are a match to TRBD1. This CDR3 is 14 amino acids long. Germline CDR1 SGDLS, CDR2 YYNGEE. Trimming took 3 bases from V and 4 from J; bases not matched to a gene: 4. CDR3 in amino acids: CASSETGGRYEQYF. CDR3 coding DNA: TGTGCCAGCAGCGAGACAGGGGGCAGGTACGAGCAGTACTTC.

The chain is built from TRBV6-1 and TRBJ2-7; no reliable D call. This CDR3 has 12 amino acids. The V end lost 6 bases, the J end lost 1 base, and 7 bases lay between the germline ends. CDR1 MNHNS and CDR2 SASEGT come from the germline V gene. Here the CDR3 reads CASRVGSYEQYF. The CDR3 coding sequence is TGTGCCAGCAGGGTCGGATCCTACGAGCAGTACTTC.

This clonotype occurred many times. This chain uses TRBV9 with TRBJ1-2; no definite D call. The V end was cut by 4 bases, the J end by 10 bases, with 17 bases between. The CDR3 loop spans 13 amino acids. CDR1 and CDR2 from the germline V gene are SGDLS and YYNGEE. The CDR3 DNA is TGTGCCAGCAGCACACTAATAACTGACCCCTACACCTTC. Protein sequence: CASSTLITDPYTF.

By share, this clonotype ranks as medium-sized. The rearrangement links TRBV27 to TRBJ1-5; 7 bases agree with TRBD1. Germline CDR1 MNHEY, CDR2 SMNVEV (reference sequence). The junction had 8 bases not matched to a gene; V was cut back by 4 bases and J by 5 bases. CDR3 size: 15 residues. Here the CDR3 DNA reads TGTGCCAGCAGTTGGCGAACAGGGGCGGATCAGCCCCAGCATTTT. Protein sequence: CASSWRTGADQPQHF.

This clonotype was found many times. V gene TRBV5-5 combines with J gene TRBJ2-7; no clear D. Per the germline V gene, CDR1 is SGHKS and CDR2 is YYEKEE (reference sequence). Trimming pared 3 bases from V and 4 bases from J, leaving 8 bases between. This CDR3 contains 12 residues. CDR3 region: CASSSGIYEQYF. CDR3 nucleotides: TGTGCCAGCAGCTCGGGTATTTACGAGCAGTACTTC.

This clonotype was detected many times. The rearrangement joins TRBV19 to TRBJ1-1; TRBD1 is a possible D gene (6 bases). Germline values: CDR1 LNHDA, CDR2 SQIVND (reference sequence). V shed 5 bases and J shed 3 bases, with 22 bases lying between them. The CDR3 is 17 residues long. The DNA for the CDR3 is TGTGCCAGTAGTCCCTACCGGGAGAGGGGGTGGGACACTGAAGCTTTCTTT. It yields the protein CASSPYRERGWDTEAFF. The full variable domain, its missing parts supplied by reference TRBV19 and TRBJ1-1, is DGGITQSPKYLFRKEGQNVTLSCEQNLNHDAMYWYRQDPGQGLRLIYYSQIVNDFQKGDIAEGYSVSREKKESFPLTVTSAQKNPTAFYLCASSPYRERGWDTEAFFGQGTRLTVV.